This passage covers 19 T cell receptor beta chains from one sample sequenced in a study of blood T cell repertoires in COVID-19. Clones were sequenced by immunoSEQ multiplex PCR, and TCRdb holds only the in-frame ones, with some missing. The sample includes 200,000 to 300,000 clones, approximately 88% of them seen just once. Sequencing input: PBMCs or T cells enriched from blood (not recorded which). These receptors were obtained from a woman aged 40-49 years with acute COVID-19.

CDR3 region: CASPPGGSVSYTEAFF. DNA for the CDR3: TGTGCCAGCCCCCCGGGGGGGTCGGTTTCGTACACTGAAGCTTTCTTT. V usage is TRBV28 and J usage is TRBJ1-1; D possibly corresponds to TRBD1 (5 bases). The CDR3 loop spans 16 amino acids. Germline CDR1 and CDR2: MDHEN and SYDVKM. Trimming left V 8 bases short and J 3 bases short, with 22 bases between.

The J gene is TRBJ1-1, the V gene TRBV28; no firm D call. Trimming removed 6 bases at V and 0 bases at J, with 5 bases between. Germline V lookup: CDR1 MDHEN, CDR2 SYDVKM. This CDR3 is built from 12 residues. The CDR3 loop is CASRALNTEAFF. DNA for the CDR3: TGTGCCAGCAGGGCCCTGAACACTGAAGCTTTCTTT.

V is TRBV9 and J is TRBJ2-7; 11 positions agree with TRBD2. With 2 bases clipped from V and 2 bases from J, the junction kept 12 bases outside the gene matches. The CDR3 spans 18 residues. Germline lookup yields CDR1 SGDLS and CDR2 YYNGEE. CDR3 loop: CASSVSERTSGSPYEQYF. In DNA, the CDR3 is TGTGCCAGCAGCGTCTCAGAACGTACTAGCGGGAGCCCCTACGAGCAGTACTTC.

This rearrangement joins TRBV10-2 to TRBJ2-7; TRBD2 might be the D (5 bases). Trimming took off 4 bases at V and 2 bases at J, with 12 bases between the two ends. The CDR3 loop spans 14 amino acids. Germline V gene data show CDR1 as WSHSY and CDR2 as SAAADI. CDR3 sequence: CASSGSGRTYEQYF. The CDR3 nucleotides are TGCGCCAGCAGTGGAAGCGGTAGAACCTACGAGCAGTACTTC.

J is TRBJ2-1 and V is TRBV24-1; 12 positions agree with TRBD1. This CDR3 comprises 15 residues. The trim removed 4 bases at V and 7 bases at J, leaving 4 bases unmatched. Germline-derived CDR1 and CDR2 are KGHDR and SFDVKD. Here the CDR3 DNA reads TGTGCCACCAGTGACGGGACAGGGGGCAGGAATGAGCAGTTCTTC. This gives the protein CATSDGTGGRNEQFF.

The chain has TRBV30 and TRBJ2-5, with TRBD2 matching 13 bases. Trimming removed 5 bases from V and 7 bases from J; junction bases left unmatched: 7. This CDR3 is built from 14 residues. The germline V gene has CDR1 GTSNPN and CDR2 SVGIG (reference sequence). The DNA of the CDR3 is TGTGCCTGGGGGACTAGCGGGATATCGGGGACCCAGTACTTC. Protein sequence: CAWGTSGISGTQYF.

The gene calls are TRBV5-1 and TRBJ1-1, with 11 nucleotides matching TRBD1. V trimming: 4 bases; J trimming: 4 bases; junction bases outside the gene matches: 9. The CDR3 has 16 amino acids. Germline assignment: CDR1 SGHRS and CDR2 YFSETQ. CDR3 bases: TGCGCCAGCAGCCCCGGGACAGGGGGGAGAGGCACTGAAGCTTTCTTT. It translates to CASSPGTGGRGTEAFF.

In DNA, the CDR3 is TGCAGCGTTGATGGGGGCGCGGAGGAGACCCAGTACTTC. This gives the protein CSVDGGAEETQYF. The chain joins TRBV29-1 to TRBJ2-5; D may be TRBD1 (6 bases). The CDR3 sequence is 13 residues long. V dropped 3 bases and J dropped 5 bases, with 13 bases sitting between them. Germline V lookup: CDR1 SQVTM, CDR2 ANQGSEA. Supplemented by reference TRBV29-1 and TRBJ2-5, the full variable domain reads SAVISQKPSRDICQRGTSLTIQCQVDSQVTMMFWYRQQPGQSLTLIATANQGSEATYESGFVIDKFPISRPNLTFSTLTVSNMSPEDSSIYLCSVDGGAEETQYFGPGTRLLVL.

This chain uses TRBV30 with TRBJ1-1; D perhaps matches TRBD1 (5 bases). The CDR3 contains 13 residues. V was clipped by 7 bases and J by 1 base, with 13 bases between them. The V gene's germline CDR1 is GTSNPN and CDR2 SVGIG (reference sequence). The CDR3: CASSWGQNTEAFF. As DNA, the CDR3 is TGTGCCTCTTCCTGGGGCCAGAACACTGAAGCTTTCTTT.

The chain is built from TRBV5-1 and TRBJ1-1; D gene unclear. Germline lookup yields CDR1 SGHRS and CDR2 YFSETQ. This CDR3 spans 17 amino acids. V lost 4 bases, J lost 3 bases, and 22 bases lay in between. As DNA, the CDR3 is TGCGCCAGCAGCCACTCCTCTCTCCGCGGGAGTCACACTGAAGCTTTCTTT. This encodes CASSHSSLRGSHTEAFF. Drawing the rest from reference TRBV5-1 and TRBJ1-1, the complete variable domain is KAGVTQTPRYLIKTRGQQVTLSCSPISGHRSVSWYQQTPGQGLQFLFEYFSETQRNKGNFPGRFSGRQFSNSRSEMNVSTLELGDSALYLCASSHSSLRGSHTEAFFGQGTRLTVV.

This chain uses TRBV29-1 with TRBJ2-1, with no clear D. The CDR3 covers 10 residues. Germline-derived CDR1 and CDR2 are SQVTM and ANQGSEA. V shed 4 bases and J shed 9 bases, with 7 bases lying between them. Here the CDR3 DNA reads TGCAGCGTTGCCGGTACTGAGCAGTTCTTC. It translates to CSVAGTEQFF.

This chain uses TRBV18 with TRBJ1-3; no clear D. The germline gives CDR1 KGHSH, CDR2 LQKENI. This CDR3 has 17 residues. V lost 2 bases to trimming and J lost 0 bases, with 14 bases between them. Written as DNA, the CDR3 is TGTGCCAGCTCACCATTTAAGGAGCCCCACTCTGGAAACACCATATATTTT. Translation: CASSPFKEPHSGNTIYF.

This rearrangement joins TRBV7-9 to TRBJ2-7, with 8 positions matching TRBD2. V dropped 5 bases and J dropped 4; count of bases not matched to a gene: 10. The germline V gene encodes CDR1 SEHNR and CDR2 FQNEAQ (reference sequence). This CDR3 region has 15 residues. As DNA, the CDR3 is TGTGCCAGCAGCCAACATGAGCGGGGGCCTTACGAGCAGTACTTC. It encodes CASSQHERGPYEQYF.

This clone was counted only a few times. This chain uses TRBV7-8 with TRBJ1-2; maybe TRBD1 (6 bases). The V end was cut by 5 bases, the J end by 5 bases, with 15 bases between. CDR3 length: 14 amino acids. Germline V lookup: CDR1 SGHVS, CDR2 FQNEAQ. CDR3 nucleotides: TGTGCCAGCAGCCCAGGGGCAGGGGAATATGGCTACACCTTC. Encoded protein: CASSPGAGEYGYTF.

This chain joins TRBV7-7 and TRBJ2-7; 9 bases match TRBD2. This CDR3 contains 17 residues. Germline V CDR1 and CDR2: SSHAT, FNYEAQ (reference sequence). CDR3 sequence: CASSLARLLAGDLEQYV. The DNA of the CDR3 is TGTGCTAGCAGCTTAGCGCGTCTGTTAGCGGGAGACCTTGAGCAGTACGTC.

The gene calls are TRBV7-9 and TRBJ2-7; 8 nucleotides line up with TRBD2. The V and J ends lost 5 bases and 2 bases, in that order; junction bases with no gene match: 2. The CDR3 has 13 residues. Germline CDR1 SEHNR, CDR2 FQNEAQ (reference sequence). The CDR3 here is CASSNSGTYEQYV. In DNA form, the CDR3 reads TGTGCCAGCAGCAATAGCGGGACCTACGAGCAGTACGTC.

Details on this clone: One end of the junction does not line up with germline, which may come from a read error. The chain uses TRBV6-5 and TRBJ1-1, with D tentatively TRBD1 (5 bases). Germline V gene data show CDR1 as MNHEY and CDR2 as SVGAGI. CDR3 length: 15 residues. The CDR3, as DNA: TGTGCCAGCAGTGACTCGCGGGGCACAACAACGCGAGCTTTCTTT. Translated: CASSDSRGTTTRAFF.

In its sample, this clone was seen once. V is TRBV7-3 and J is TRBJ2-2; D might be TRBD1 (5 bases). Trimming removed 1 base at V and 0 bases at J, with 9 bases between. This CDR3 is 16 amino acids long. From germline, CDR1 is SGHTA and CDR2 FQGTGA. CDR3 in DNA: TGTGCCAGCAGCTTAAACCCAGGGCCGAACACCGGGGAGCTGTTTTTT. As protein: CASSLNPGPNTGELFF.

This clone was seen just once. The chain couples TRBV19 to TRBJ2-3; 7 bases are a match to TRBD2. This CDR3 is built from 14 residues. V shed 4 bases and J 4 bases; nucleotides not matched to a gene: 5. Germline CDR1 is LNHDA and CDR2 is SQIVND (reference sequence). DNA of the CDR3: TGTGCCAGTAGTAAGCGGACTAGGGCAGATACGCAGTATTTT. It is translated as CASSKRTRADTQYF.